The clone carrying this T cell receptor beta chain was found a few times. The antigen remains undetermined. Included in the TCR beta cDNA libraries were unique molecular identifiers. The T cell input of roughly 0.95 to 11 million gave about 470,000 cDNA molecules. Each CDR3 protein gets one entry after TCRdb re-called the PCR reads with MiXCR. This table holds some 890,000 distinct CDR3 sequences, roughly 50% found once. The germline V gene has CDR1 DFQATT and CDR2 SNEGSKA (reference sequence). V was pared by 6 bases and J by 5 bases, with 12 bases of the junction left unmatched. The CDR3 has 14 residues. The data derive from a study of post-analysis software for immune sequencing data. Study-wide context: Recorded subtypes: relapsing-remitting, secondary progressive, progressive-relapsing; some patients unannotated. Findings and limits, study-wide: In patients, five TRBV segments were more frequent than in controls, with TRBV5-6, TRBV5-1 and TRBV20-1 among them. F measure showed strong co-clustering of same-batch samples. People with multiple sclerosis had a significantly lower normalized Chao1 diversity than controls did.

The chain combines TRBV20-1 with TRBJ2-7; TRBD2 agrees at 8 bases. The sample consisted of blood. The source of this sequence is a girl aged 5-17 years with multiple sclerosis. CDR3 in amino acids: CSAHHPGGEDEQYF. The CDR3 nucleotides are TGCAGTGCCCACCATCCGGGAGGGGAGGACGAGCAGTACTTC.